This TCR beta chain is drawn from a study of cytomegalovirus exposure and HLA in healthy donors. As for this clone: Its specificity is unknown.

The PCR was carried out with 60 Vbeta primers and 13 Jbeta primers. Clones were read by immunoSEQ multiplex PCR, and TCRdb kept only the in-frame ones, dropping some. The repertoire holds 170,000 or so clones, with less than 90% as singletons. V was clipped by 5 bases and J by 5 bases; unmatched bases: 11. Per the germline V gene, CDR1 is MNHEY and CDR2 is SVGAGI. The CDR3 sequence is 15 residues long. Regarding the study as a whole: Later analysis reportedly placed an Asian-associated ancestry cluster below the roughly 700-donor mean in N-insertions. A cluster of highly shared sequence variants was likely a sequencing artifact. A few CMV-associated chains proved CMV antigen-specific in vitro.

Specimen: PBMCs. The clonotype originates from a boy aged 2 to 10 in good health and CMV-seronegative. The chain employs TRBV6-5 and TRBJ2-7; 8 positions agree with TRBD2. The CDR3 coding sequence is TGTGCCAGCAGTGGAGGTATGGCGGGAGGCGACGAGCAGTACTTC. It codes for CASSGGMAGGDEQYF.